Listed here is a single T cell receptor (beta chain). This may be a read error: a much more frequent sequence differs by one nucleotide. CDR3 length equals 17 residues. The germline V and J ends were trimmed by 4 bases and 0 bases, with 21 bases remaining between them. CDR1 is SQVTM and CDR2 is ANQGSEA in the germline V gene. A sample-barcoded 5' primer and a J-beta primer mix were used in a second PCR of roughly 6 to 11 cycles. Per-sample output comprised a minimum of 2.5 million paired-end reads containing CDR3. TCRdb re-analysed the 5' RACE reads in MiXCR, keeping a single row per CDR3 protein. Of hundreds of thousands of distinct CDR3 sequences listed, approximately 43% are singletons. The sample comes from a study of blood T cells in healthy people across ages.

The clonotype originates from a woman between 55 and 75 years old in good health. The specimen was blood. V gene TRBV29-1 combines with J gene TRBJ1-1; D is possibly TRBD1 (5 bases). In DNA form, the CDR3 reads TGCAGCGTTGTGGGCGGTTGCGGGGGAAATATGAACACTGAAGCTTTCTTT. Its translation: CSVVGGCGGNMNTEAFF. The full variable domain, with the rest looked up from reference TRBV29-1 and TRBJ1-1, is SAVISQKPSRDICQRGTSLTIQCQVDSQVTMMFWYRQQPGQSLTLIATANQGSEATYESGFVIDKFPISRPNLTFSTLTVSNMSPEDSSIYLCSVVGGCGGNMNTEAFFGQGTRLTVV.